One and the same sample provided the 22 T cell receptor delta chains below, sequenced in a study of Vδ1+ human thymocytes. Notes on the study in general: Thymic TRG and TRD repertoires appeared highly polyclonal.

Sequences come from RNA converted to cDNA by reverse transcription. CDR3 amplicons came from multiplex PCR with pooled V-gene forward and constant-region reverse primers. TCRdb re-called clones from the multiplex PCR reads using CATT. The sample has about 58,000 delta-chain clones; less than 15% are singletons. These receptors' antigens are unknown. Sequenced: Vdelta1+ gamma-delta thymocytes from the thymus. The subset was: FACS-sorted CD3+ TCRalphabeta- TCRVdelta1+ TCRVdelta2- thymocytes. The source of these receptors is a girl under three years old who had congenital heart surgery.

The J gene is TRDJ1, the V gene TRDV1; TRDD3 is a possible D gene (6 bases). The germline CDR1 and CDR2 sequences are TSWWSYY and QGS. Between the trimmed V and J ends, which lost 3 bases and 0 bases, there was a span of 23 bases. CDR3 length equals 19 residues. The CDR3 here is CALGEGFPGSWGNTDKLIF. CDR3 nucleotides: TGTGCTCTTGGGGAGGGGTTCCCGGGGAGCTGGGGTAACACCGATAAACTCATCTTT.

V usage is TRDV1 and J usage is TRDJ1; tentative D call: TRDD3 (10 bases). CDR3 length: 25 residues. Germline V gene data show CDR1 as TSWWSYY and CDR2 as QGS. The V and J ends lost 0 bases and 4 bases respectively, with 42 bases between them. The CDR3 loop reads CALGELHPSYSCTGGSVYVGDKLIF. CDR3 in DNA: TGTGCTCTTGGGGAACTCCACCCTTCCTACTCCTGTACTGGGGGATCCGTATACGTCGGCGATAAACTCATCTTT.

This clone was counted only a few times. This sequence joins TRDV1 and TRDJ1; no reliable D call. The V end lost 1 base, the J end lost 0 bases, and 21 bases lay between the germline ends. Germline CDR1 is TSWWSYY and CDR2 is QGS. CDR3 length: 19 amino acids. In nucleotides, the CDR3 is TGTGCTCTTGGGGAACACTACCCTCTTGGGAGATCGTACACCGATAAACTCATCTTT. This translates into CALGEHYPLGRSYTDKLIF.

This chain uses TRDV1 with TRDJ1; perhaps TRDD3 as D (6 bases). With 4 bases removed from V and 8 bases from J, the gap between germline ends came to 20 bases. The CDR3 has 15 residues. Germline CDR1 reads TSWWSYY; CDR2 reads QGS. The CDR3 DNA reads TGTGCTCTTGGGGCCCCTAGGGGTGGGGGCAACAAACTCATCTTT. This translates into CALGAPRGGGNKLIF.

J is TRDJ1 and V is TRDV1; 13 bases map to TRDD3. There are 20 residues in the CDR3. V lost 3 bases and J lost 0; bases outside the gene matches: 13. CDR1 and CDR2 (germline): TSWWSYY, QGS. In nucleotides, the CDR3 is TGTGCTCTTGGGGATATTGGGTTACTGGGGGATACGCCCAACACCGATAAACTCATCTTT. Its protein is CALGDIGLLGDTPNTDKLIF.

This clone has more than one count but fewer than ten. The chain has TRDV1 and TRDJ1; D perhaps matches TRDD3 (5 bases). With 3 bases removed from V and 7 bases from J, the gap between germline ends came to 21 bases. The germline V gene has CDR1 TSWWSYY and CDR2 QGS. CDR3 length: 16 amino acids. In nucleotides, the CDR3 is TGTGCTCTTGGGGAGCAACCCAAGGGATCTAAGGGTAAACTCATCTTT. This translates into CALGEQPKGSKGKLIF.

This chain connects TRDV1 to TRDJ1; possibly TRDD3 for D (5 bases). The germline V gene has CDR1 TSWWSYY and CDR2 QGS. V shed 4 bases and J shed 0 bases, with 24 bases lying between them. This CDR3 contains 19 residues. DNA for the CDR3: TGTGCTCTTGGGGGCCCCTGGGACCATCAAATGATGTACACCGATAAACTCATCTTT. Translating gives CALGGPWDHQMMYTDKLIF.

V and J are TRDV1 and TRDJ1; 7 bases match TRDD3. V trimming: 1 base; J trimming: 7 bases; junction bases outside the gene matches: 15. The CDR3 has 17 residues. CDR1 and CDR2 (germline): TSWWSYY, QGS. The CDR3 DNA follows: TGTGCTCTTGGGGAACGCCCCGGCTGGGGGGCCCCAGGTAAACTCATCTTT. It yields the protein CALGERPGWGAPGKLIF.

Only a few counts were recorded for this clone. The chain joins TRDV1 to TRDJ1; 10 nucleotides match TRDD3. This CDR3 comprises 17 residues. Germline V gene data show CDR1 as TSWWSYY and CDR2 as QGS. Losses at the gene ends were 1 base for V and 3 bases for J; bases not matched to a gene: 8. In DNA form, the CDR3 reads TGTGCTCTTGGGGAACGGGGGATACGCCTACCCTCCGATAAACTCATCTTT. Its translation is CALGERGIRLPSDKLIF.

The chain combines TRDV1 with TRDJ1; TRDD3 aligns across 7 bases. The CDR3 covers 19 residues. After removal of 5 bases from V and 3 bases from J, the junction contained 21 bases not matched to a gene. In germline, CDR1 is TSWWSYY, CDR2 QGS. Here the CDR3 DNA reads TGTGCTCTTGGGACACTCCCGGTACTGGGGATAATTTCAGCCGATAAACTCATCTTT. It yields the protein CALGTLPVLGIISADKLIF.

This sequence joins TRDV1 and TRDJ1; 8 bases match TRDD3. The CDR3 contains 18 residues. V gave up 7 bases and J gave up 1 base; unmatched junction bases: 17. Per germline, CDR1 TSWWSYY and CDR2 QGS. CDR3 in amino acids: CALAAPRHWGGLTDKLIF. The CDR3 coding sequence is TGTGCTCTTGCCGCACCGCGCCACTGGGGGGGACTCACCGATAAACTCATCTTT.

The rearrangement uses TRDV1 and TRDJ1; 13 bases align to TRDD3. The trim removed 5 bases at V and 5 bases at J, leaving 23 bases unmatched. This CDR3 spans 21 amino acids. Germline values: CDR1 TSWWSYY, CDR2 QGS. The CDR3 is CALGLSYADVLGDTGQDKLIF. The CDR3 bases are TGTGCTCTTGGGTTGTCCTACGCCGATGTACTGGGGGATACGGGGCAGGATAAACTCATCTTT.

The genes are TRDV2 and TRDJ1; 8 bases map to TRDD3. Germline assignment: CDR1 GEAIGNYY and CDR2 EKD. V gave up 6 bases and J gave up 0 bases; unmatched junction bases: 11. CDR3 length: 16 residues. CDR3 sequence: CACRADWGHYTDKLIF. Here the CDR3 DNA reads TGTGCCTGTCGGGCGGACTGGGGGCACTACACCGATAAACTCATCTTT.

This clone was seen more than once but under ten times. The genes are TRDV1 and TRDJ1, with 8 bases fitting TRDD3. V lost 0 bases to trimming and J lost 0 bases; unmatched junction nucleotides: 9. The germline CDR1 and CDR2 sequences are TSWWSYY and QGS. The CDR3 runs 18 residues. CDR3 nucleotides: TGTGCTCTTGGGGAACTTGATCGGGATACGGCCTACACCGATAAACTCATCTTT. It is translated as CALGELDRDTAYTDKLIF.

The chain uses TRDV1 and TRDJ1, with 9 bases matching TRDD3. Trimming took 5 bases from V and 0 from J; bases not matched to a gene: 22. Per the germline V gene, CDR1 is TSWWSYY and CDR2 is QGS. This CDR3 contains 21 residues. CDR3 coding DNA: TGTGCTCTTGGGCCAAGGTTCCGTCCTACTGGGGGACTAGATTACACCGATAAACTCATCTTT. Protein: CALGPRFRPTGGLDYTDKLIF.

This clone turned up a few times. This chain connects TRDV1 to TRDJ1; 9 bases align to TRDD3. This CDR3 has 22 amino acids. V lost 3 bases to trimming and J lost 0 bases; unmatched junction nucleotides: 23. Germline values: CDR1 TSWWSYY, CDR2 QGS. CDR3 coding DNA: TGTGCTCTTGGGGACTCACCTTCCATTTTACTGGGGGACAGCCCCTACACCGATAAACTCATCTTT. It yields the protein CALGDSPSILLGDSPYTDKLIF.

This clone was observed a handful of times. V gene TRDV1 combines with J gene TRDJ1, with 12 bases identical to TRDD3. CDR3 length: 18 amino acids. Germline CDR1 is TSWWSYY and CDR2 is QGS. The ends lost 2 bases at V and 7 bases at J; junction bases unmatched: 14. The CDR3 spells CALGESRGWGIREIKLIF. The CDR3 DNA reads TGTGCTCTTGGGGAAAGTAGAGGCTGGGGGATACGCGAGATTAAACTCATCTTT.

V is TRDV1 and J is TRDJ1; 12 bases are shared with TRDD3. The CDR3 contains 22 residues. J gave up 0 bases and V 2 bases, and 19 bases lay outside the gene matches. Germline CDR1 and CDR2: TSWWSYY and QGS. The CDR3 loop reads CALGEAKPTGGYTKQYTDKLIF. The CDR3 coding sequence is TGTGCTCTTGGGGAAGCCAAACCCACTGGGGGATACACAAAACAGTACACCGATAAACTCATCTTT.

V gene TRDV1 combines with J gene TRDJ1; D is unclear. Germline assignment: CDR1 TSWWSYY and CDR2 QGS. V shed 0 bases and J shed 3 bases, with 11 bases lying between them. The CDR3 has 15 residues. The CDR3 spells CALGELPDCADKLIF. The DNA for the CDR3 is TGTGCTCTTGGGGAACTTCCGGATTGCGCCGATAAACTCATCTTT.

A few counts support this clone. This rearrangement joins TRDV1 to TRDJ1; possibly TRDD3 for D (6 bases). The germline V gene has CDR1 TSWWSYY and CDR2 QGS. The CDR3 is 23 amino acids. The V gene lost 2 bases and the J gene lost 5 bases, with 39 bases spanning the gap. CDR3 sequence (DNA): TGTGCTCTTGGGGAAGAGGTGGAGTCGGCCTGGGGACCATCGGGTGGTGCACAAGATAAACTCATCTTT. This encodes CALGEEVESAWGPSGGAQDKLIF.

This clone was observed a few times. The chain links TRDV1 to TRDJ1; D is possibly TRDD3 (5 bases). V lost 2 bases, J lost 2 bases, and 15 bases lay in between. Germline CDR1 TSWWSYY, CDR2 QGS. The CDR3 has 16 amino acids. The CDR3, as DNA: TGTGCTCTTGGGGAAGAGAGGATAAATTCTACCGATAAACTCATCTTT. It translates to CALGEERINSTDKLIF.

The table lists this clone with a few counts. The rearrangement uses TRDV1 and TRDJ1, with 10 nucleotides matching TRDD3. CDR1 is TSWWSYY, CDR2 QGS, per germline. The V and J ends lost 1 base and 1 base, in that order; junction bases with no gene match: 6. CDR3 length: 17 amino acids. The CDR3 spells CALGEQRGIRGTDKLIF. Here the CDR3 DNA reads TGTGCTCTTGGGGAACAGAGGGGGATACGCGGCACCGATAAACTCATCTTT.